This T cell receptor beta chain was captured by sequencing in a study of beta chain features in type 1 diabetes. Details on this clone: Its antigen remains unidentified.

Central memory, naive, regulatory and stem cell-like memory CD4+ cells were sorted by CD45RO/CCR7/CD25/CD127/CD95/CD27. Expressed TCRB transcripts were sequenced because the entire RNA isolate underwent reverse transcription. Generated by immunoSEQ multiplex PCR, the TCRdb table keeps only in-frame clones and is missing some. Here the sample spans about 330,000 clones, 9.5% to 11% being singletons. Study-wide points: Here, the possible influence of HLA type (on TCRB rearrangement) remained unresolved.

This CDR3 contains 15 residues. Germline lookup yields CDR1 SGHRS and CDR2 YFSETQ. Trimming stripped 1 base from V and 0 bases from J, with 10 bases between. Specimen: naive CD4+ T cells from blood. The chain carries TRBV5-1 and TRBJ1-1; D is uncertain. This receptor was obtained from a woman in her twenties or thirties in good health. CDR3 DNA sequence: TGCGCCAGCAGCTTGTGGGCAAGTATGAACACTGAAGCTTTCTTT. Protein: CASSLWASMNTEAFF.